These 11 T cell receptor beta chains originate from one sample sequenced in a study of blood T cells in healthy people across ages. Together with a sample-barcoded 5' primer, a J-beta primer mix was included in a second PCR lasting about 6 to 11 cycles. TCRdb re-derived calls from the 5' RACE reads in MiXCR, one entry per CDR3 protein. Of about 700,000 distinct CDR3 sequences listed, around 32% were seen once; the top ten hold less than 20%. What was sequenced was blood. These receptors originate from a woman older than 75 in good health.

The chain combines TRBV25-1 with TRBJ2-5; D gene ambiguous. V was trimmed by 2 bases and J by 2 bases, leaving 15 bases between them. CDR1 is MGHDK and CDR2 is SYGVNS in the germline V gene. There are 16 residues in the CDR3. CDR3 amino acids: CASSEARRSLQETQYF. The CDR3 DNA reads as TGTGCCAGCAGTGAAGCGAGGCGGAGTCTACAAGAGACCCAGTACTTC.

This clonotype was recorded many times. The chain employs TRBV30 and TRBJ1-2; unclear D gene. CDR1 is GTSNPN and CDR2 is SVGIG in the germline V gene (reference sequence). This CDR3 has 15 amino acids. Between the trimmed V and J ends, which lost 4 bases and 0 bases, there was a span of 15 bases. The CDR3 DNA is TGTGCCTGGAAAGGATTTAGGTTTTCTAACTATGGCTACACCTTC. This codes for CAWKGFRFSNYGYTF.

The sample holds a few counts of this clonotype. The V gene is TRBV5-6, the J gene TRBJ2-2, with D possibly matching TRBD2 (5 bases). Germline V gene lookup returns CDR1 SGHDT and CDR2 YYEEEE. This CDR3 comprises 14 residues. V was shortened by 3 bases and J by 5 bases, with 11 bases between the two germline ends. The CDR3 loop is CASSWEMGTGELFF. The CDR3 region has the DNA TGTGCCAGCAGCTGGGAGATGGGGACCGGGGAGCTGTTTTTT. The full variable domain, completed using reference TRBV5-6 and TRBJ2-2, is DAGVTQSPTHLIKTRGQQVTLRCSPKSGHDTVSWYQQALGQGPQFIFQYYEEEERQRGNFPDRFSGHQFPNYSSELNVNALLLGDSALYLCASSWEMGTGELFFGEGSRLTVL.

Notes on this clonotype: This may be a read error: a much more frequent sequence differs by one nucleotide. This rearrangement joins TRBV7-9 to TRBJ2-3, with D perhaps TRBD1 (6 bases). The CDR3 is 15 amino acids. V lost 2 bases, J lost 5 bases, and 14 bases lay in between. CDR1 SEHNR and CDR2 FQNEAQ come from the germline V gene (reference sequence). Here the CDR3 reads CASSLQGSNGDTQYF. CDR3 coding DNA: TGTGCCAGCAGCTTACAGGGGTCCAATGGAGATACGCAGTATTTT.

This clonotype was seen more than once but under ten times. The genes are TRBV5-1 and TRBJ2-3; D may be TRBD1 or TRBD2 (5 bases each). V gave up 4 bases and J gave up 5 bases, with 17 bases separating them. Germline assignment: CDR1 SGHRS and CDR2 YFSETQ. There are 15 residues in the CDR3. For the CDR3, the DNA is TGCGCCAGCAGCCGACTACCCTCGACAGTAGATACGCAGTATTTT. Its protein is CASSRLPSTVDTQYF. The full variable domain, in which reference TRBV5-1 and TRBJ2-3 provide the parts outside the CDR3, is KAGVTQTPRYLIKTRGQQVTLSCSPISGHRSVSWYQQTPGQGLQFLFEYFSETQRNKGNFPGRFSGRQFSNSRSEMNVSTLELGDSALYLCASSRLPSTVDTQYFGPGTRLTVL.

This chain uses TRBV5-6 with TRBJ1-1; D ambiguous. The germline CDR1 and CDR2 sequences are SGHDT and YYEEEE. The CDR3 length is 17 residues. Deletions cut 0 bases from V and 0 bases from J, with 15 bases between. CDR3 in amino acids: CASSLGSRGNLNTEAFF. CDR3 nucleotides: TGTGCCAGCAGCTTGGGAAGTAGAGGGAATTTGAACACTGAAGCTTTCTTT. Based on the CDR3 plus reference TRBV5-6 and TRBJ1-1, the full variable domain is DAGVTQSPTHLIKTRGQQVTLRCSPKSGHDTVSWYQQALGQGPQFIFQYYEEEERQRGNFPDRFSGHQFPNYSSELNVNALLLGDSALYLCASSLGSRGNLNTEAFFGQGTRLTVV.

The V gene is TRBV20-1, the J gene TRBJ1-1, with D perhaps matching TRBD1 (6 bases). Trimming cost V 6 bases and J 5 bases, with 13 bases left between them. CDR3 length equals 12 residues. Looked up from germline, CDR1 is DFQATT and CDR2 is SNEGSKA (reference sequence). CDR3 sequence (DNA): TGCAGTGCCAAGGGGGGGGTGACTGAAGCTTTCTTT. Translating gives CSAKGGVTEAFF.

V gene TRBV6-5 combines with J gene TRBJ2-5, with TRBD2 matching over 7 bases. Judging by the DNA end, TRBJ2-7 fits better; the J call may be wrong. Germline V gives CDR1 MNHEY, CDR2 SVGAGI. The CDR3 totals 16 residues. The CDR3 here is CASRPGGLLQAVEQYF. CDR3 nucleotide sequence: TGTGCCAGCAGGCCTGGGGGACTACTCCAAGCGGTCGAGCAGTACTTC.

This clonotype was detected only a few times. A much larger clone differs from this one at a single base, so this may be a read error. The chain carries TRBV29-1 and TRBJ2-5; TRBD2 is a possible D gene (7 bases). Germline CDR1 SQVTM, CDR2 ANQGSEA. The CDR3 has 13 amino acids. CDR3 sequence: CSIEKGGLETQYF. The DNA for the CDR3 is TGCAGCATTGAAAAGGGGGGGCTAGAGACCCAGTACTTC.

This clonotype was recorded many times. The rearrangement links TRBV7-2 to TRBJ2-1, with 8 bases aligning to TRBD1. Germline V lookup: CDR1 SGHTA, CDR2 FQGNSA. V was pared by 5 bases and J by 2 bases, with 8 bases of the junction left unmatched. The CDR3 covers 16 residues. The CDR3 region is CASSLSWDRTYNEQFF. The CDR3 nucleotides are TGTGCCAGCAGCCTTTCGTGGGACAGGACCTACAATGAGCAGTTCTTC.

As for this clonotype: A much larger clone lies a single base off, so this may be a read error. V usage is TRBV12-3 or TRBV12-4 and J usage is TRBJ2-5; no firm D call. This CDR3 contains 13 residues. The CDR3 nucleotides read TGTGCCAGCAGGTTAGCAGCACAAGAGACCCAGTACTTC. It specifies CASRLAAQETQYF.